This T cell receptor (beta chain) came from a study of metastatic and nonmetastatic thyroid tumors. Study-wide context: Both malignant and benign thyroid patients supplied peripheral blood and tumor or nodule tissue samples, across which the repertoires of these patients were then compared.

In the study's own analysis: Clinicopathological groups differed in CDR3, with these differences serving to build a distant-metastasis classifier for papillary thyroid cancer. Via MiXCR, TCRdb re-called the PCR reads. Here the V and J calls rest on TCRdb's processing, not on the authors' analysis. This sample has roughly 72,000 clones, with roughly 18% found just once. No treatment had been given to any patient before thyroid surgery. This clone came up many times. Its matching antigen is unknown. V lost 3 bases and J 6 bases, leaving 15 bases between the germline ends. Germline-derived CDR1 and CDR2 are SEHNR and FQNEAQ (reference sequence). CDR3 size: 14 residues. Findings of the study overall: Malignant thyroid tumors reportedly exceeded benign nodules significantly in TCR beta diversity, with the difference appearing in blood and tumor.

Material for sequencing was blood. The sequence was obtained from a female donor with papillary thyroid cancer or a benign thyroid nodule (not recorded which). Some clones in this sample may be carry-over from other donors' samples. V usage is TRBV7-9 and J usage is TRBJ2-7; D is undetermined. The CDR3 protein is CASSFRSKASEQYF. CDR3 sequence (DNA): TGTGCCAGCAGCTTCAGGAGTAAGGCATCCGAGCAGTACTTC. Variable domain in full (rest from reference TRBV7-9 and TRBJ2-7): DTGVSQNPRHKITKRGQNVTFRCDPISEHNRLYWYRQTLGQGPEFLTYFQNEAQLEKSRLLSDRFSAERPKGSFSTLEIQRTEQGDSAMYLCASSFRSKASEQYFGPGTRLTVT.